The rows below give T cell receptor beta chains drawn from one sample of a study of PD-1 blockade in mismatch repair-deficient tumors. Using immunoSEQ multiplex PCR, the repertoire was profiled, and TCRdb retains in-frame clones only, with some absent. The table lists a few thousand clones, 78% of them singletons. The sample consisted of primary tumor tissue, taken from a patient treated with pembrolizumab. All receptors derive from an adult with mismatch repair-deficient cancer. CDR3s include the opening cysteine and the closing phenylalanine or tryptophan. A D gene is named only where the DNA matches it firmly. Clone size is stated in some rows and not others, as once, few, many or a class when expanded.

V gene	J gene	D gene	clone size	CDR3 protein	CDR3 DNA
TRBV4-1	TRBJ1-1	.	.	CASSRQRYAEAFF	TGCGCCAGCAGCCGGCAGAGGTACGCTGAAGCTTTCTTT
TRBV6-6	TRBJ1-2	TRBD1	.	CASRQGGDYGYTF	TGTGCCAGCAGACAGGGGGGAGACTATGGCTACACCTTC
TRBV19	TRBJ2-1	.	.	CASSIPGAEQFF	TGTGCCAGTAGTATTCCTGGGGCTGAGCAGTTCTTC
TRBV7-8	TRBJ1-1	TRBD1	.	CASSYSGGNTEAFF	TGTGCCAGCAGCTATTCAGGGGGGAACACTGAAGCTTTCTTT
TRBV4-1	TRBJ2-7	TRBD1	.	CASSQRDSSLSYEQYF	TGCGCCAGCAGCCAACGGGACAGCAGTCTCTCCTACGAGCAGTACTTC
TRBV28	TRBJ1-6	.	.	CASRQGYNSPLHF	TGTGCCAGCAGACAGGGTTATAATTCACCCCTCCACTTT
TRBV19	TRBJ2-1	TRBD2	.	CASSIGLVDEQFF	TGTGCCAGTAGTATCGGACTAGTAGATGAGCAGTTCTTC
TRBV18	TRBJ2-5	.	once	CASSQQGLELETQYF	TGTGCCAGCTCACAACAGGGTCTTGAGTTAGAGACCCAGTACTTC
TRBV18	TRBJ1-5	.	.	CASSPTPDQPQHF	TGTGCCAGCTCACCTACTCCCGATCAGCCCCAGCATTTT
TRBV5-1	TRBJ2-1	.	.	CASTMDSGVYNEQFF	TGCGCCAGCACCATGGACTCGGGGGTATACAATGAGCAGTTCTTC
TRBV30	TRBJ2-1	TRBD2	.	CAFPKREGPFEQFF	TGTGCCTTCCCAAAGCGGGAGGGCCCCTTTGAGCAGTTCTTC
TRBV7-9	TRBJ1-2	.	.	CASSPGDYGYTF	TGTGCCAGCAGCCCGGGGGACTATGGCTACACCTTC
TRBV10-1	TRBJ2-7	TRBD2	.	CASSEGGRAYEQYF	TGCGCCAGCAGTGAGGGCGGGAGGGCCTACGAGCAGTACTTC
TRBV19	TRBJ1-1	.	.	CASSMRRGRDIMNTEAFF	TGTGCCAGTAGTATGCGTAGAGGACGGGACATCATGAACACTGAAGCTTTCTTT
TRBV14	TRBJ2-7	TRBD1	.	CASSTPGQGVYEQYF	TGTGCCAGCAGCACGCCGGGACAGGGTGTCTACGAGCAGTACTTC
TRBV4-1	TRBJ1-5	TRBD1	.	CASSQRGQVREPQHF	TGCGCCAGCAGCCAGAGGGGACAGGTTCGGGAGCCCCAGCATTTT
TRBV5-1	TRBJ2-1	.	.	CASREIAAYNEQFF	TGCGCCAGCAGGGAAATAGCGGCCTACAATGAGCAGTTCTTC
TRBV30	TRBJ1-2	TRBD1	.	CAWSVGGSHYGYTF	TGTGCCTGGAGTGTAGGGGGCAGTCACTATGGCTACACCTTC
TRBV30	TRBJ1-2	.	.	CAWVQDSRYYGYTF	TGTGCCTGGGTTCAGGACAGTAGATACTATGGCTACACCTTC
TRBV14	TRBJ2-3	.	once	CASSQGRGNTQYF	TGTGCCAGCAGCCAAGGCCGGGGAAATACGCAGTATTTT
TRBV11-3	TRBJ2-3	.	few	CASSPFLGTYTDTQYF	TGTGCCAGCAGTCCCTTCTTGGGCACCTACACAGATACGCAGTATTTT
TRBV29-1	TRBJ1-3	.	.	CSAEFRGAGNTIYF	TGCAGCGCCGAATTTAGAGGAGCCGGAAACACCATATATTTT
TRBV23-1	TRBJ1-5	.	.	CASSQPCRRQPQHF	TGCGCCAGCAGTCAGCCTTGTAGGAGGCAGCCCCAGCATTTT
TRBV27	TRBJ2-1	TRBD1	.	CASRDREINEQFF	TGTGCCAGCCGGGACAGGGAGATCAATGAGCAGTTCTTC
TRBV7-2	TRBJ1-5	.	.	CASSAGVNSNQPQHF	TGTGCCAGCAGCGCCGGAGTAAATAGCAATCAGCCCCAGCATTTT
TRBV6-5	TRBJ1-5	.	.	CASSYSTGTDQPQHF	TGTGCCAGCAGTTACTCTACCGGAACAGATCAGCCCCAGCATTTT
TRBV6-5	TRBJ1-2	.	.	CASSYDSNYSYTF	TGTGCCAGCAGCTATGACAGTAACTATAGCTACACCTTC
TRBV5-1	TRBJ2-1	TRBD1	.	CASSRYRGSYNEQFF	TGCGCCAGCAGTCGCTACAGGGGATCCTACAATGAGCAGTTCTTC
TRBV27	TRBJ1-4	TRBD1	.	CASSADREKDEKLFF	TGTGCCAGCAGTGCGGACAGGGAAAAGGATGAAAAACTGTTTTTT